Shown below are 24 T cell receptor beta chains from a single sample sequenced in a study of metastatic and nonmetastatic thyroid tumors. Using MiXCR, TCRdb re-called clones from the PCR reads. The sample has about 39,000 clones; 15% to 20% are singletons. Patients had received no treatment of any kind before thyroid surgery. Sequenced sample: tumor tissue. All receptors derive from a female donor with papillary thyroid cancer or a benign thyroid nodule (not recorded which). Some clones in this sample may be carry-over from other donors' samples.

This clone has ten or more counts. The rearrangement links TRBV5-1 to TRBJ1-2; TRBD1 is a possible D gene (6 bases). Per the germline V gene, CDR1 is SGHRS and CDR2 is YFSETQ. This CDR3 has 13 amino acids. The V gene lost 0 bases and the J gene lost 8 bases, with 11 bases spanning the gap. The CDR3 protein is CASSLVWGLGYTF. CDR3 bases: TGCGCCAGCAGCTTGGTGTGGGGGCTCGGCTACACCTTC.

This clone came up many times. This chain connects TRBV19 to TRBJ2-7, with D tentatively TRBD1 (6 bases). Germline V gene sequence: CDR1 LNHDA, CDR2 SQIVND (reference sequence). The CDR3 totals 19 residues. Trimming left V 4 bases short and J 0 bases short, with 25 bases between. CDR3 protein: CASSNRGPTGTASSYEQYF. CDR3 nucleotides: TGTGCCAGTAGTAATAGGGGCCCTACAGGGACCGCGAGCTCCTACGAGCAGTACTTC. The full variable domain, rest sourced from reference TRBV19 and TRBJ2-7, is DGGITQSPKYLFRKEGQNVTLSCEQNLNHDAMYWYRQDPGQGLRLIYYSQIVNDFQKGDIAEGYSVSREKKESFPLTVTSAQKNPTAFYLCASSNRGPTGTASSYEQYFGPGTRLTVT.

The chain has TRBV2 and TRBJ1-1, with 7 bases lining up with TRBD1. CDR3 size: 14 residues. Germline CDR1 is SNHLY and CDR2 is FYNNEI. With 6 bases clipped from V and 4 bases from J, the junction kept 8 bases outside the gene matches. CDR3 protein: CASSNRGGITEAFF. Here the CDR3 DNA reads TGTGCCAGCAGCAACAGGGGCGGGATCACTGAAGCTTTCTTT. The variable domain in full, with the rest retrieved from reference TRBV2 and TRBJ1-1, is EPEVTQTPSHQVTQMGQEVILRCVPISNHLYFYWYRQILGQKVEFLVSFYNNEISEKSEIFDDQFSVERPDGSNFTLKIRSTKLEDSAMYFCASSNRGGITEAFFGQGTRLTVV.

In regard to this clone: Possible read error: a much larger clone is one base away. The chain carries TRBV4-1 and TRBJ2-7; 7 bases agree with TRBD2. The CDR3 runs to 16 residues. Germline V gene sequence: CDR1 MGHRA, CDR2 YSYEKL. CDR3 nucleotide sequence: TGCGCCAGCAGCCGTATGGGAGGGCCGGTTGGGTACGAGCAGTGCTTC. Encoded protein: CASSRMGGPVGYEQCF.

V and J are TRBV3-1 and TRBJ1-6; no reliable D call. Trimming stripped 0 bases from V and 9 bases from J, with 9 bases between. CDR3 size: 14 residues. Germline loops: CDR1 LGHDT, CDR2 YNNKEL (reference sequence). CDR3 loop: CASSQDWRVSPLHF. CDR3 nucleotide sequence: TGTGCCAGCAGCCAAGATTGGAGGGTTTCACCCCTCCACTTT.

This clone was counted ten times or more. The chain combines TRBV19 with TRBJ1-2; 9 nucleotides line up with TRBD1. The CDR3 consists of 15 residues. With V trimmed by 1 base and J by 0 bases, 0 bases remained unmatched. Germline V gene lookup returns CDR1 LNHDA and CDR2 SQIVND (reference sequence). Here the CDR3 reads CASSIGDRANYGYTF. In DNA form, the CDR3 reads TGTGCCAGTAGTATAGGGGACAGGGCTAACTATGGCTACACCTTC.

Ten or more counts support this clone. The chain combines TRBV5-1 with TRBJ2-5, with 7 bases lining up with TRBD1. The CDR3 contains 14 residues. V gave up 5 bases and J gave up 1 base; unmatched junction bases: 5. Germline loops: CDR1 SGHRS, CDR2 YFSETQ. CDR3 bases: TGCGCCAGCAGGGTGGGACAGAGCCAAGAGACCCAGTACTTC. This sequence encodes CASRVGQSQETQYF.

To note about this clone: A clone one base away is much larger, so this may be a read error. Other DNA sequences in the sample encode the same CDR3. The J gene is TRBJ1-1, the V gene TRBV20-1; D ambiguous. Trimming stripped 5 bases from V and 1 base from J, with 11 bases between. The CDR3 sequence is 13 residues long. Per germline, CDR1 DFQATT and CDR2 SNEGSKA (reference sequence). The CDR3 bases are TGCAGTGCTCCTGGACGGGCGAACACTGAAGCTTTCTTT. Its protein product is CSAPGRANTEAFF.

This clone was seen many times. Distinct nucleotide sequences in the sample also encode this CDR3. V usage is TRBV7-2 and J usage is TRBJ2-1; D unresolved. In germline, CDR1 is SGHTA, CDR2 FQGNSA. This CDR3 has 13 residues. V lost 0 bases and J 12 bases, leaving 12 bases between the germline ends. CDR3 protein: CASSLAVLDGQFF. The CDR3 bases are TGTGCCAGCAGCTTAGCTGTGCTTGATGGGCAGTTCTTC.

In nucleotides, the CDR3 is TGTGCCAGCAGTTTTAAACCTTACACTGAAGCTTTCTTT. Amino acid sequence: CASSFKPYTEAFF. V usage is TRBV12-3 or TRBV12-4 and J usage is TRBJ1-1; D ambiguous. This CDR3 spans 13 amino acids. The V end was cut by 3 bases, the J end by 3 bases, with 8 bases between.

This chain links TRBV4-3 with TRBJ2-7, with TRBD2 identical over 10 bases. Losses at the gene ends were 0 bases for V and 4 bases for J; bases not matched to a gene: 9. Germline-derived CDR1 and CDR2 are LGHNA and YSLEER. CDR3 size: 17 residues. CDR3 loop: CASSQDRASGSVYEQYF. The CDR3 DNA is TGCGCCAGCAGCCAAGATCGGGCTAGCGGGAGCGTGTACGAGCAGTACTTC.

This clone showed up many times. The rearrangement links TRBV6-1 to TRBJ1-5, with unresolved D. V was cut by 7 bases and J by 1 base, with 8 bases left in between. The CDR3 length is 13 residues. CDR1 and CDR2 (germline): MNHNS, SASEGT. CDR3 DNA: TGTGCCAGCACCTCTTGGAGCAATCAGCCCCAGCATTTT. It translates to CASTSWSNQPQHF.

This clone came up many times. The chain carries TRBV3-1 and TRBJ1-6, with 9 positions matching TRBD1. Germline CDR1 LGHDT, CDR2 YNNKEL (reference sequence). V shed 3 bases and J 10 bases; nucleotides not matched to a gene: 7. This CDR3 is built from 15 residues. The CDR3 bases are TGTGCCAGCAGCCATGGACAGGGGTTAATCTCACCCCTCCACTTT. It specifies CASSHGQGLISPLHF.

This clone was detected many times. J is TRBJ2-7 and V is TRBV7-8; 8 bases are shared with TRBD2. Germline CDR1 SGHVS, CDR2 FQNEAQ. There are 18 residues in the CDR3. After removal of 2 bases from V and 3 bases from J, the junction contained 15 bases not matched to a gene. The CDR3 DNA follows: TGTGCCAGCAGCTTATTTGTTCGGCCAGCGGGAGAGAACTACGAGCAGTACTTC. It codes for CASSLFVRPAGENYEQYF.

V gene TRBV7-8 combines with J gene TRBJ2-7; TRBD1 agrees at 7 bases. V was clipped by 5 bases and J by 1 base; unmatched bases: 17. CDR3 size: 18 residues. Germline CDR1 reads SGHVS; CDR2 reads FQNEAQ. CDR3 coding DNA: TGTGCCAGCAGCCCGCAACCCGTTTTGGGGACAGTGTCCTACGAGCAGTACTTC. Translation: CASSPQPVLGTVSYEQYF.

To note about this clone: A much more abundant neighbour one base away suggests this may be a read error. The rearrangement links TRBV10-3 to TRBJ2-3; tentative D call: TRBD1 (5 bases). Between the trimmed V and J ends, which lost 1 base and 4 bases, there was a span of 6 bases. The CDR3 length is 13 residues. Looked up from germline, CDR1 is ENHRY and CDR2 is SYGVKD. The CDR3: CAISEWTSDTQYF. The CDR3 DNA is TGTGCCATCAGTGAGTGGACATCAGATACGCAGTATTTT.

The CDR3 sequence: CASSLTGGRTDTQYF. In DNA form, the CDR3 reads TGTGCCAGCAGCTTAACGGGGGGCCGGACAGATACGCAGTATTTT. V usage is TRBV11-1 and J usage is TRBJ2-3; a possible D gene is TRBD2 (7 bases). The CDR3 is made up of 15 amino acids. The germline V gene has CDR1 SGHAT and CDR2 FQDESV (reference sequence). Trimming removed 2 bases from V and 3 bases from J, with 12 bases in between. Using reference TRBV11-1 and TRBJ2-3 for the parts outside the CDR3, the full variable domain is EAEVAQSPRYKITEKSQAVAFWCDPISGHATLYWYRQILGQGPELLVQFQDESVVDDSQLPKDRFSAERLKGVDSTLKIQPAELGDSAMYLCASSLTGGRTDTQYFGPGTRLTVL.

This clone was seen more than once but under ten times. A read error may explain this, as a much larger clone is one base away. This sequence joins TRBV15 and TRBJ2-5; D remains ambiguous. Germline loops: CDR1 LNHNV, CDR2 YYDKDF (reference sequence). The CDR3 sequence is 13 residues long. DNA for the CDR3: TGTACCACCAGCGCCCGTATCCGGGAGACCCAGTACTTC. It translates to CTTSARIRETQYF.

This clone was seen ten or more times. The CDR3 reads CASSKGQGTLQGTEAFF. In DNA form, the CDR3 reads TGCGCCAGCAGCAAGGGACAGGGGACACTCCAAGGCACTGAAGCTTTCTTT. V and J are TRBV5-1 and TRBJ1-1; 10 bases are shared with TRBD1. The CDR3 totals 17 residues. Germline assignment: CDR1 SGHRS and CDR2 YFSETQ. V shed 4 bases, J shed 4 bases, and the junction held 13 bases outside the gene matches.

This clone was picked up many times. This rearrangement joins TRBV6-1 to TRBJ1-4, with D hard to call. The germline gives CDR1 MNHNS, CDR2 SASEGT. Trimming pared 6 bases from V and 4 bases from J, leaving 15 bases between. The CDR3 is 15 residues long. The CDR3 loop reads CASRTATRLNEKLFF. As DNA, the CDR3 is TGTGCCAGCAGAACCGCGACAAGGCTTAATGAAAAACTGTTTTTT.

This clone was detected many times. The chain's CDR3 is CASSYRGLADTQYF. The CDR3 bases are TGTGCCAGCAGTTACAGGGGGCTCGCAGATACGCAGTATTTT. This chain links TRBV6-5 with TRBJ2-3; 7 bases align to TRBD1. V was pared by 2 bases and J by 4 bases, with 3 bases of the junction left unmatched. CDR3 length: 14 residues. Germline CDR1 reads MNHEY; CDR2 reads SVGAGI.

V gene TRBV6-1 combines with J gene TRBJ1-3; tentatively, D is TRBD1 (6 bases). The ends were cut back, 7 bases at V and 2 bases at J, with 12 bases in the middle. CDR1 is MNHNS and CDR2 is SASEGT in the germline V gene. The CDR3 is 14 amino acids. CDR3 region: CASILGGAGNTIYF. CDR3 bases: TGTGCCAGCATTCTAGGGGGGGCTGGAAACACCATATATTTT.

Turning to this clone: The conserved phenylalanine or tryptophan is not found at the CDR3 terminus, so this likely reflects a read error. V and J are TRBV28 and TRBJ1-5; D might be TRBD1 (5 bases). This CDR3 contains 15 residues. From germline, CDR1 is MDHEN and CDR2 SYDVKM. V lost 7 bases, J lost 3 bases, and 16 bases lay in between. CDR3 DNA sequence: TGTGCCAGCATCGCGGCCGACAGAGTCAATCAGCCCCAGCATCTT. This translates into CASIAADRVNQPQHL.

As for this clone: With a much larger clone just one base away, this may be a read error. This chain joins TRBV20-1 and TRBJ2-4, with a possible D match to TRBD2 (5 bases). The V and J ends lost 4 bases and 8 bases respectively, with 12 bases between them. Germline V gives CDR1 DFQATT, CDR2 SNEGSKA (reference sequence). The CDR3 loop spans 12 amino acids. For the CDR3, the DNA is TGCAGTGCTAAATCTGGAGGTCACATTCAGTACTTC. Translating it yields CSAKSGGHIQYF.